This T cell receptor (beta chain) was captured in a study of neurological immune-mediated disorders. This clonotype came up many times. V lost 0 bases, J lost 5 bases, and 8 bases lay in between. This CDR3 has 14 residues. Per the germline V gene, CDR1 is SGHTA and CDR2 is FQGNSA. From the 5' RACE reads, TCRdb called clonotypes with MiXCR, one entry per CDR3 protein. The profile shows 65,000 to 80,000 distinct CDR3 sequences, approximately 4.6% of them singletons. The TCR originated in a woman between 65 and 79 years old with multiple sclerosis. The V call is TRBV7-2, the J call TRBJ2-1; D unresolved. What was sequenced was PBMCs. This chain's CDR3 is CASSLAGTHNEQFF. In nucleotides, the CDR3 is TGTGCCAGCAGCTTAGCGGGAACCCACAATGAGCAGTTCTTC.